This T cell receptor beta chain is drawn from a study of identical twins. Study-level findings and limits: Abundant beta clonotypes from cord blood had fewer insertions, unlike memory repertoires, which showed none. The models gave estimates that fell short of the out-of-frame TCR alpha sharing seen in monozygotic twins.

Of note for this clonotype: What it binds is not known.

This CDR3 spans 14 amino acids. In germline, CDR1 is LNHNV, CDR2 YYDKDF (reference sequence). Trimming took 8 bases from V and 5 from J, leaving 18 bases between them. A universal primer site was incorporated via template switching, and the cDNA contained unique molecular identifiers. TCRdb re-analysed the 5' RACE reads in MiXCR, keeping a single row per CDR3 protein. The sample has roughly 490,000 distinct CDR3 sequences, over 11% seen once. These records were also assigned to another study, of yellow fever vaccine responses in identical twins.

The sequencing sample was made of CD4+ T cells sorted from blood. This receptor was taken from a woman younger than 30 in good health. The V and J genes are TRBV15 and TRBJ2-5; perhaps D is TRBD1 or TRBD2 (6 bases each). CDR3 nucleotides: TGTGCCACCCGCTACGTCGGGGGCGGGGAGACCCAGTACTTC. This gives the protein CATRYVGGGETQYF.